The 21 T cell receptor beta chains below all came from one sample that was sequenced in a study of tumor-infiltrating lymphocytes in primary liver carcinoma. Using a constant-region primer together with ProtoScript II reverse transcriptase, TCR beta cDNA was made from about 490 ng of total RNA. Amplification in three nested multiplex PCR rounds with slightly modified ARM-PCR gave rise to TCR beta libraries. The first two PCR rounds used TRBV1-TRBV30 forward primers with a C-beta reverse primer, 9 to 11 cycles each. TCRdb reprocessed the multiplex PCR reads with MiXCR, giving one entry per CDR3 protein. The data show 300,000 to 400,000 distinct CDR3 sequences, about two thirds seen once. Germline DNA was extracted alongside blood RNA, which was obtained from unsorted whole blood. Sequenced input: peripheral blood. The receptors here all came from a man between 40 and 49 years old with primary liver carcinoma and hepatitis B virus infection.

Points on this clonotype: With a much larger clone just one base away, this may be a read error. The chain employs TRBV6-5 and TRBJ1-1, with D tentatively TRBD1 (6 bases). The germline V gene has CDR1 MNHEY and CDR2 SVGAGI. This CDR3 is built from 14 residues. The chain's CDR3 is CVSSGTWTNTEAFF. The DNA for the CDR3 is TGTGTCAGCAGCGGGACATGGACGAACACTGAAGCTTTCTTT.

This chain uses TRBV5-5 with TRBJ2-1; D perhaps matches TRBD2 (5 bases). Trimming shortened V by 6 bases and J by 6 bases, and 22 bases separated the two germline ends. Germline CDR1 reads SGHKS; CDR2 reads YYEKEE (reference sequence). CDR3 length: 16 amino acids. CDR3: CASTWEPIGSGNEQFF. The DNA for the CDR3 is TGTGCCAGCACCTGGGAGCCCATTGGAAGTGGCAATGAGCAGTTCTTC.

Worth noting for this clonotype: A much larger clone differs from this one at a single base, so this may be a read error. This chain connects TRBV6-2 or TRBV6-3 to TRBJ1-1; D unresolved. The CDR3 is 13 amino acids. Germline CDR1 is MNHEY and CDR2 is SVGEGT. In DNA form, the CDR3 reads TGTGCCAGTTTCCGCACGGGTAACACTGAAGCTCTCTTT. It codes for CASFRTGNTEALF.

As regards this clonotype: One base away lies a much larger clone, so this may be a sequencing read error. V is TRBV5-1 and J is TRBJ2-5, with TRBD2 matching over 7 bases. The CDR3 has 16 residues. CDR1 and CDR2 (germline): SGHRS, YFSETQ. In nucleotides, the CDR3 is TGCGCCAGCAGCTTGGAGGCTAGCGGTCTTCAAGAGACCAAGTACTTC. It is translated as CASSLEASGLQETKYF.

The CDR3 sequence is CASSQGAGQGTIEAFF. In nucleotides, the CDR3 is TGCGCCAGCAGCCAAGGTGCCGGACAGGGGACCATTGAAGCTTTCTTT. This chain connects TRBV4-1 to TRBJ1-1; 9 nucleotides match TRBD1. The ends lost 1 base at V and 7 bases at J; junction bases unmatched: 10. CDR1 is MGHRA and CDR2 is YSYEKL in the germline V gene. There are 16 residues in the CDR3.

The table lists this clonotype with many counts. CDR3 bases: TGCAGCGCAACCAAGGGACAGACCTACGAGCAGTACTTC. This translates into CSATKGQTYEQYF. This chain uses TRBV29-1 with TRBJ2-7; 7 nucleotides match TRBD1. Germline V gene sequence: CDR1 SQVTM, CDR2 ANQGSEA. V was pared by 7 bases and J by 2 bases, with 8 bases of the junction left unmatched. CDR3 length: 13 residues.

Only a few counts were recorded for this clonotype. Compared with germline, one end of the junction differs, possibly owing to a read error. This chain links TRBV12-3 or TRBV12-4 with TRBJ2-1; D is unresolved. The CDR3 totals 12 residues. For the CDR3, the DNA is TGTGCCAGCAGTCTAAAAGGGTGGGATGAGGTCTTC. Encoded protein: CASSLKGWDEVF.

The J gene is TRBJ2-7, the V gene TRBV6-5; D is perhaps TRBD1 (6 bases). CDR3 size: 13 residues. Looked up from germline, CDR1 is MNHEY and CDR2 is SVGAGI. Trimming cost V 3 bases and J 4 bases, with 10 bases left between them. CDR3 sequence reads: CASSYPTGYEQYF. The CDR3 DNA follows: TGTGCCAGCAGTTATCCGACAGGTTACGAGCAGTACTTC.

V is TRBV5-1 and J is TRBJ2-7, with D possibly being TRBD2 (5 bases). Deletions cut 0 bases from V and 3 bases from J, with 10 bases between. Germline CDR1 is SGHRS and CDR2 is YFSETQ. This CDR3 contains 14 residues. As DNA, the CDR3 is TGCGCCAGCAGCTTGGCCGGGGATGGCTACGAGCAGTACTTC. This translates into CASSLAGDGYEQYF.

V and J are TRBV6-2 or TRBV6-3 and TRBJ2-1, with D hard to call. The CDR3 extends over 12 amino acids. V dropped 2 bases and J dropped 12 bases, with 11 bases sitting between them. Germline lookup yields CDR1 MNHEY and CDR2 SVGEGT. The chain's CDR3 is CASSYTNPGQFF. CDR3 DNA: TGTGCCAGCAGTTACACCAATCCTGGGCAGTTCTTC.

Remarks on this clonotype: The junction departs from germline at one end; a sequencing error may be responsible. V usage is TRBV5-5 and J usage is TRBJ1-3, with no clear D. CDR1 is SGHKS, CDR2 YYEKEE, per germline (reference sequence). The CDR3 is 16 residues long. CDR3 amino acids: CTSSRWTGNSGNTIYF. CDR3 in DNA: TGTACCAGCAGCCGGTGGACGGGAAACTCTGGAAACACCATATATTTT.

For this clonotype: In this CDR3 the conserved last residue, phenylalanine or tryptophan, is missing, so a read error is likely. The chain joins TRBV11-2 to TRBJ2-2; D gene ambiguous. This CDR3 has 11 residues. CDR1 and CDR2 (germline): SGHAT, FQNNGV. V was clipped by 8 bases and J by 10 bases, with 11 bases between them. The CDR3 loop is CASAPLSELFI. The CDR3 bases are TGTGCCAGCGCCCCTTTATCGGAGCTGTTTATT.

J is TRBJ1-6 and V is TRBV7-9, with 8 bases aligning to TRBD1. The CDR3 has 14 amino acids. V was clipped by 7 bases and J by 13 bases; unmatched bases: 12. CDR1 and CDR2 from the germline V gene are SEHNR and FQNEAQ (reference sequence). CDR3 region: CASNHQDRGDPLHF. In DNA form, the CDR3 reads TGTGCCAGCAACCACCAAGACAGGGGTGATCCCCTCCACTTT.

The chain has TRBV7-9 and TRBJ1-1, with D possibly being TRBD1 (5 bases). Germline lookup yields CDR1 SEHNR and CDR2 FQNEAQ (reference sequence). The CDR3 length is 14 residues. V shed 1 base and J shed 5 bases, with 11 bases lying between them. CDR3 sequence reads: CASSLDQGLTEAFF. CDR3 nucleotide sequence: TGTGCCAGCAGCTTAGATCAGGGTCTAACTGAAGCTTTCTTT.

This clonotype was counted once. The junction departs from the called germline gene at one end, perhaps through a read error. The V gene is TRBV11-1, the J gene TRBJ2-7, with a weak D call TRBD1 (6 bases). Per germline, CDR1 SGHAT and CDR2 FQDESV (reference sequence). The CDR3 extends over 14 amino acids. CDR3 nucleotide sequence: TGTGCCAGCAGCATGGACAGTTCTACTGGAGAGCGGTACTTC. Its protein is CASSMDSSTGERYF.

As regards this clonotype: A much larger clone sits a single nucleotide away, making a read error possible. The CDR3 DNA sequence: TGTGCCAGCAGTAAAGGGATCATCGGGACTAGAGATTCCTACGAGCAGTACTTC. Amino acid sequence: CASSKGIIGTRDSYEQYF. This rearrangement joins TRBV6-5 to TRBJ2-7; 8 positions match TRBD2. The CDR3 has 18 amino acids. Unmatched junction bases numbered 16, after V lost 5 bases and J lost 1 base. In germline, CDR1 is MNHEY, CDR2 SVGAGI.

Turning to this clonotype: Germline is not matched at one junction end, which may reflect a read error. The V and J genes are TRBV11-2 and TRBJ2-2; D is perhaps TRBD2 (5 bases). The CDR3 extends over 14 amino acids. CDR1 and CDR2 (germline): SGHAT, FQNNGV. CDR3: CASSLHRYTGELLF. CDR3 nucleotide sequence: TGTGCCAGCAGCTTACATAGGTACACTGGGGAGCTGCTTTTT.

Comments on this clonotype: This may be a read error, as it is one base from a much larger clone. The gene calls are TRBV4-3 and TRBJ1-5, with D possibly TRBD2 on 7 matching bases. The DNA end favors TRBJ2-3, so the J call may be wrong. Germline-derived CDR1 and CDR2 are LGHNA and YSLEER. The CDR3 spans 16 residues. The CDR3 protein is CASSQDRGGEGQPQYF. CDR3 sequence (DNA): TGCGCCAGCAGCCAAGATAGGGGGGGCGAGGGTCAGCCCCAGTATTTT.

Turning to this clonotype: A much larger clone lies a single base off, so this may be a read error. Without the conserved terminal phenylalanine or tryptophan, this CDR3 likely stems from a read error. The CDR3 DNA follows: TGTGCCAGCAGCCACCAGGGGTTAAGGAGCAATCAGCCCCAGCATTTA. This gives the protein CASSHQGLRSNQPQHL. The V and J genes are TRBV6-2 or TRBV6-3 and TRBJ1-5; possible D gene TRBD1, 6 bases. V lost 6 bases, J lost 1 base, and 16 bases lay in between. Germline V gene data show CDR1 as MNHEY and CDR2 as SVGEGT. The CDR3 consists of 16 residues.

Ten or more counts support this clonotype. The CDR3 DNA reads as TGTGCCAGCAGCCAGCACGGGAATGAAAAACTGTTTTTT. As protein: CASSQHGNEKLFF. The chain has TRBV4-2 and TRBJ1-4; D gene unclear. V was pared by 3 bases and J by 5 bases, with 7 bases between. Germline loops: CDR1 LGHNA, CDR2 YNFKEQ. The CDR3 runs 13 residues.

Note on this clonotype: It may be a read error: a sequence one base away is much more abundant. The chain employs TRBV10-3 and TRBJ2-7; TRBD2 might be the D (5 bases). This CDR3 is built from 12 residues. Per germline, CDR1 ENHRY and CDR2 SYGVKD. CDR3 nucleotide sequence: TGTACCATCTCGGGGAACTCCTACGAGCAGTACTTC. Translated: CTISGNSYEQYF.